Listed here are 12 T cell receptor beta chains from one sample, sequenced in a study of T cells in Graves' hyperthyroidism and ophthalmopathy. RNA transcripts yielded amplified TCR beta CDR3 regions. First-round RT-PCR with HTBI primers amplified the TCR CDR3 region. A single record per CDR3 protein comes from TCRdb applying MiXCR to the multiplex PCR reads. The sample includes roughly 240,000 distinct CDR3 sequences, 16% of them seen just once. Sequenced: blood. These receptors were obtained from a woman between 18 and 30 years old with Graves' ophthalmopathy.

This clonotype was observed at least ten times. The chain carries TRBV6-1 and TRBJ2-3, with 8 bases identical to TRBD1. The CDR3 length is 15 residues. V lost 8 bases, J lost 2 bases, and 9 bases stayed unmatched. Germline CDR1 and CDR2: MNHNS and SASEGT. CDR3 residues: CASAPTGVLTDTQYF. The CDR3 DNA follows: TGTGCCAGCGCACCGACAGGGGTCCTCACAGATACGCAGTATTTT.

Judged by abundance, this clonotype is medium-sized. The chain couples TRBV5-8 to TRBJ1-1, with 11 positions matching TRBD1. The CDR3 is made up of 14 amino acids. Germline V gives CDR1 SGHTS, CDR2 YDEGEE. With 9 bases clipped from V and 4 bases from J, the junction kept 8 bases outside the gene matches. This CDR3 is CATNSGTGGTEAFF. CDR3 bases: TGTGCCACAAACTCCGGGACAGGGGGCACTGAAGCTTTCTTT.

This clonotype was seen ten or more times. The chain is built from TRBV7-2 and TRBJ2-1, with TRBD2 matching over 8 bases. Per the germline V gene, CDR1 is SGHTA and CDR2 is FQGNSA. The CDR3 runs 16 residues. The V segment lost 1 base and the J segment 10 bases; nucleotides outside the gene matches: 12. CDR3: CASSLVAGGPLGEQFF. In DNA form, the CDR3 reads TGTGCCAGCAGCTTAGTGGCGGGAGGACCGTTGGGGGAGCAGTTCTTC. The full variable domain, completed using reference TRBV7-2 and TRBJ2-1, is GAGVSQSPSNKVTEKGKDVELRCDPISGHTALYWYRQSLGQGLEFLIYFQGNSAPDKSGLPSDRFSAERTGGSVSTLTIQRTQQEDSAVYLCASSLVAGGPLGEQFFGPGTRLTVL.

This clonotype was detected many times. The chain combines TRBV5-5 with TRBJ1-3; 7 positions match TRBD1. This CDR3 region has 15 residues. V gave up 3 bases and J gave up 0 bases; unmatched junction bases: 3. Germline V lookup: CDR1 SGHKS, CDR2 YYEKEE (reference sequence). This CDR3 is CASSWDRNSGNTIYF. The CDR3 region has the DNA TGTGCCAGCAGCTGGGACAGAAACTCTGGAAACACCATATATTTT.

In this sample, this clonotype turned up many times. The V call is TRBV2, the J call TRBJ2-5; TRBD2 aligns across 8 bases. The trim removed 4 bases at V and 0 bases at J, leaving 4 bases unmatched. The germline gives CDR1 SNHLY, CDR2 FYNNEI. The CDR3 totals 15 residues. The CDR3 loop is CASSGVAGNQETQYF. In DNA form, the CDR3 reads TGTGCCAGCAGTGGCGTAGCGGGAAACCAAGAGACCCAGTACTTC.

This clonotype has ten or more counts. V gene TRBV6-1 combines with J gene TRBJ1-1, with a weak D call TRBD1 (6 bases). V was trimmed by 6 bases and J by 1 base, leaving 9 bases between them. The CDR3 has 13 residues. CDR1 MNHNS and CDR2 SASEGT come from the germline V gene. CDR3 protein: CASSDRSNTEAFF. CDR3 nucleotides: TGTGCCAGCAGCGACAGGTCGAACACTGAAGCTTTCTTT.

This clonotype was detected only a few times. V is TRBV4-1 and J is TRBJ2-3; possible D gene TRBD1, 6 bases. This CDR3 has 13 amino acids. Germline assignment: CDR1 MGHRA and CDR2 YSYEKL. Trimming removed 3 bases at V and 11 bases at J, with 15 bases between. CDR3 in amino acids: CASSHITGIGQYF. The DNA for the CDR3 is TGCGCCAGCAGCCATATTACAGGGATTGGGCAGTATTTT.

This clonotype was picked up many times. The rearrangement uses TRBV28 and TRBJ2-5; D is ambiguous. Trimming cost V 5 bases and J 2 bases, with 9 bases left between them. Germline lookup yields CDR1 MDHEN and CDR2 SYDVKM. This CDR3 has 13 residues. The CDR3 nucleotides are TGTGCCAGCAGTCCAGTTAGACAAGAGACCCAGTACTTC. This translates into CASSPVRQETQYF.

There are many counts of this clonotype. The gene calls are TRBV5-8 and TRBJ2-1; TRBD1 matches at 7 bases. Losses at the gene ends were 0 bases for V and 8 bases for J; bases not matched to a gene: 5. This CDR3 is 14 amino acids long. In germline, CDR1 is SGHTS, CDR2 YDEGEE. The CDR3 DNA reads TGTGCCAGCAGCTTGGCAGGGGGACGGCATGAGCAGTTCTTC. It translates to CASSLAGGRHEQFF.

The chain uses TRBV20-1 and TRBJ2-2, with D hard to call. The J call is doubtful: the DNA matches TRBJ1-1 better. Germline lookup yields CDR1 DFQATT and CDR2 SNEGSKA (reference sequence). The CDR3 totals 14 residues. The CDR3 region has the DNA TGCAGTGCTAGAGATCACAATGCGGGAGAGGGAGCTTTCTTT. This translates into CSARDHNAGEGAFF.

Many counts were recorded for this clonotype. The rearrangement links TRBV6-5 to TRBJ1-4; D is undetermined. Germline lookup yields CDR1 MNHEY and CDR2 SVGAGI. CDR3 length equals 14 residues. V was trimmed by 0 bases and J by 12 bases, leaving 14 bases between them. CDR3 region: CASSYSFTETQLFF. In nucleotides, the CDR3 is TGTGCCAGCAGTTACTCTTTTACGGAGACGCAACTGTTTTTT.

This clonotype was seen ten or more times. The chain couples TRBV5-1 to TRBJ2-2; D perhaps matches TRBD1 (5 bases). Looked up from germline, CDR1 is SGHRS and CDR2 is YFSETQ. V gave up 4 bases and J gave up 5 bases, with 9 bases separating them. This CDR3 is built from 13 residues. The CDR3 region has the DNA TGCGCCAGCAGCCAGACAGATACCGGGGAGCTGTTTTTT. Protein sequence: CASSQTDTGELFF.